This record looks at one T cell receptor beta chain sequence and its context. This receptor's antigen is unknown. No much larger clone is present one base from it, and per-base qualities are unavailable. RNA was extracted using the RNeasy kit, and roughly 0.5 to 1 ug of the RNA was reverse transcribed with random hexamers. The immunoSEQ multiplex PCR assay, which covers 54 Vbeta and 13 Jbeta segments, was used to amplify TCR beta CDR3 regions. Bias from PCR amplification was corrected by using a synthetic template baseline for primer optimization and for computational correction. On the study's bioinformatics: Only productive sequences were kept, with reads annotated to V, D and J genes according to IMGT and analyzed in immunoSEQ Analyzer. Clonality was computed as one minus Shannon entropy normalized by log2 of the number of productive unique sequences. For each patient and control, public and private clones were evaluated among the 100 most prevalent clones. Clones were defined as Susac-specific when absent from the healthy and MS cohorts, from over 950 published viral clones and from other ImmuneACCESS disease sequences. TCRdb applied fastp at Q25 and MiXCR to the public reads, then kept only in-frame beta chains. Identical CDR3 proteins give one entry, which carries the most common genes and DNA. TCRdb's processing, not the authors' own work, is the source of the V and J calls. The sample contains 200,000 or so distinct CDR3 sequences, 90% to 95% of them found a single time. The ten most abundant clones make up 0.093% of the sample.

Spanning cysteine to phenylalanine, the CDR3 consists of 15 amino acids. The read is trimmed to its CDR3 DNA, 45 bases read in frame from base 1. CDR1 SGHNT and CDR2 YYREEE were looked up in the germline V gene (reference sequence). V and J are truncated by 0 bases and 0 bases respectively, leaving an intervening sequence of 7 bases. High-throughput TCR beta sequencing profiled peripheral blood CD8+ and CD4+ T cells from healthy donors, Susac syndrome patients and multiple sclerosis patients. Multiple sclerosis controls were treatment-naive patients with stable or active relapsing-remitting disease fulfilling revised McDonald criteria. CD8+ TEMRA cells were enriched by FACS, while bulk CD8+ and CD4+ T cells were purified by magnetic negative isolation. Blood was collected in EDTA tubes and processed within 24 hours, with PBMCs isolated through density gradient centrifugation. PBMCs intended for TCR sequencing were cryopreserved in liquid nitrogen and were subsequently thawed in a 37 degrees C water bath. The sorted or isolated CD4+, CD8+ and CD8+ TEMRA cells had a purity of 90% or higher.

This entry belongs to a study of CD8 T cells in Susac syndrome (dated by TCRdb to the late 2010s). As for the study more broadly: Repertoire sequencing was used to test whether CD8+ T cell activation and differentiation in Susac syndrome was antigen driven.

Broader findings and caveats from the paper: The TCR sequencing and HLA analysis was acknowledged to have included a relatively small number of individuals.

The clonotype comes from a human donor with multiple sclerosis. The sample taken for sequencing was CD4+ T cells from PBMCs. The sequence is built from TRBV5-4 and TRBJ2-1; no D gene can be assigned with confidence. The DNA is TGTGCCAGCAGCTTGGAGGGTGACTCCTACAATGAGCAGTTCTTC. This codes for CASSLEGDSYNEQFF.